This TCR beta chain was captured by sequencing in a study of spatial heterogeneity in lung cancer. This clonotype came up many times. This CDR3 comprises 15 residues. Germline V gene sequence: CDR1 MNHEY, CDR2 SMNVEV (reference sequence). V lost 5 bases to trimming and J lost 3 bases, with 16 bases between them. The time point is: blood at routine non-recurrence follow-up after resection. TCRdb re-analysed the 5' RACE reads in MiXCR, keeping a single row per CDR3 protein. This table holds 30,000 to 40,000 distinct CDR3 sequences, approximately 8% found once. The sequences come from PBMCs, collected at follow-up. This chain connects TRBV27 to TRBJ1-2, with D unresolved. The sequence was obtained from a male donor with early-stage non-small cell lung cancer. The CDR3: CASSPRPAGDYGYTF. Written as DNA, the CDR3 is TGTGCCAGCAGTCCGCGGCCGGCAGGAGACTATGGCTACACCTTC.